This record concerns one T cell receptor beta chain sequence. The antigen is unknown. This table comes from immunoSEQ multiplex PCR, and its TCRdb copy is limited to in-frame clones, with some not included. The sample includes around 54,000 clones, 80% to 90% of them seen just once. CDR1 and CDR2 from the germline V gene are MNHEY and SVGEGT. The V and J ends lost 5 bases and 5 bases, in that order; junction bases with no gene match: 18. This CDR3 contains 18 residues. The sample comes from a study of T cell responses to AZD1222 COVID-19 vaccine. Study-level points and caveats: Reportedly, nearly half the spike-specific TCRs target unmutated variant regions. Spike-specific TCRs gained breadth and depth after people received two AZD1222 doses.

The sample was peripheral blood, taken 28 days after the second AZD1222 dose. This TCR was recovered from an adult who received the AZD1222 COVID-19 vaccine. The V and J genes are TRBV6-2 or TRBV6-3 and TRBJ1-2; 9 nucleotides match TRBD1. CDR3 DNA: TGTGCCAGCAGTCCGACAGGGGGAGGACTATGGACGTTGTATGGCTACACCTTC. It yields the protein CASSPTGGGLWTLYGYTF.